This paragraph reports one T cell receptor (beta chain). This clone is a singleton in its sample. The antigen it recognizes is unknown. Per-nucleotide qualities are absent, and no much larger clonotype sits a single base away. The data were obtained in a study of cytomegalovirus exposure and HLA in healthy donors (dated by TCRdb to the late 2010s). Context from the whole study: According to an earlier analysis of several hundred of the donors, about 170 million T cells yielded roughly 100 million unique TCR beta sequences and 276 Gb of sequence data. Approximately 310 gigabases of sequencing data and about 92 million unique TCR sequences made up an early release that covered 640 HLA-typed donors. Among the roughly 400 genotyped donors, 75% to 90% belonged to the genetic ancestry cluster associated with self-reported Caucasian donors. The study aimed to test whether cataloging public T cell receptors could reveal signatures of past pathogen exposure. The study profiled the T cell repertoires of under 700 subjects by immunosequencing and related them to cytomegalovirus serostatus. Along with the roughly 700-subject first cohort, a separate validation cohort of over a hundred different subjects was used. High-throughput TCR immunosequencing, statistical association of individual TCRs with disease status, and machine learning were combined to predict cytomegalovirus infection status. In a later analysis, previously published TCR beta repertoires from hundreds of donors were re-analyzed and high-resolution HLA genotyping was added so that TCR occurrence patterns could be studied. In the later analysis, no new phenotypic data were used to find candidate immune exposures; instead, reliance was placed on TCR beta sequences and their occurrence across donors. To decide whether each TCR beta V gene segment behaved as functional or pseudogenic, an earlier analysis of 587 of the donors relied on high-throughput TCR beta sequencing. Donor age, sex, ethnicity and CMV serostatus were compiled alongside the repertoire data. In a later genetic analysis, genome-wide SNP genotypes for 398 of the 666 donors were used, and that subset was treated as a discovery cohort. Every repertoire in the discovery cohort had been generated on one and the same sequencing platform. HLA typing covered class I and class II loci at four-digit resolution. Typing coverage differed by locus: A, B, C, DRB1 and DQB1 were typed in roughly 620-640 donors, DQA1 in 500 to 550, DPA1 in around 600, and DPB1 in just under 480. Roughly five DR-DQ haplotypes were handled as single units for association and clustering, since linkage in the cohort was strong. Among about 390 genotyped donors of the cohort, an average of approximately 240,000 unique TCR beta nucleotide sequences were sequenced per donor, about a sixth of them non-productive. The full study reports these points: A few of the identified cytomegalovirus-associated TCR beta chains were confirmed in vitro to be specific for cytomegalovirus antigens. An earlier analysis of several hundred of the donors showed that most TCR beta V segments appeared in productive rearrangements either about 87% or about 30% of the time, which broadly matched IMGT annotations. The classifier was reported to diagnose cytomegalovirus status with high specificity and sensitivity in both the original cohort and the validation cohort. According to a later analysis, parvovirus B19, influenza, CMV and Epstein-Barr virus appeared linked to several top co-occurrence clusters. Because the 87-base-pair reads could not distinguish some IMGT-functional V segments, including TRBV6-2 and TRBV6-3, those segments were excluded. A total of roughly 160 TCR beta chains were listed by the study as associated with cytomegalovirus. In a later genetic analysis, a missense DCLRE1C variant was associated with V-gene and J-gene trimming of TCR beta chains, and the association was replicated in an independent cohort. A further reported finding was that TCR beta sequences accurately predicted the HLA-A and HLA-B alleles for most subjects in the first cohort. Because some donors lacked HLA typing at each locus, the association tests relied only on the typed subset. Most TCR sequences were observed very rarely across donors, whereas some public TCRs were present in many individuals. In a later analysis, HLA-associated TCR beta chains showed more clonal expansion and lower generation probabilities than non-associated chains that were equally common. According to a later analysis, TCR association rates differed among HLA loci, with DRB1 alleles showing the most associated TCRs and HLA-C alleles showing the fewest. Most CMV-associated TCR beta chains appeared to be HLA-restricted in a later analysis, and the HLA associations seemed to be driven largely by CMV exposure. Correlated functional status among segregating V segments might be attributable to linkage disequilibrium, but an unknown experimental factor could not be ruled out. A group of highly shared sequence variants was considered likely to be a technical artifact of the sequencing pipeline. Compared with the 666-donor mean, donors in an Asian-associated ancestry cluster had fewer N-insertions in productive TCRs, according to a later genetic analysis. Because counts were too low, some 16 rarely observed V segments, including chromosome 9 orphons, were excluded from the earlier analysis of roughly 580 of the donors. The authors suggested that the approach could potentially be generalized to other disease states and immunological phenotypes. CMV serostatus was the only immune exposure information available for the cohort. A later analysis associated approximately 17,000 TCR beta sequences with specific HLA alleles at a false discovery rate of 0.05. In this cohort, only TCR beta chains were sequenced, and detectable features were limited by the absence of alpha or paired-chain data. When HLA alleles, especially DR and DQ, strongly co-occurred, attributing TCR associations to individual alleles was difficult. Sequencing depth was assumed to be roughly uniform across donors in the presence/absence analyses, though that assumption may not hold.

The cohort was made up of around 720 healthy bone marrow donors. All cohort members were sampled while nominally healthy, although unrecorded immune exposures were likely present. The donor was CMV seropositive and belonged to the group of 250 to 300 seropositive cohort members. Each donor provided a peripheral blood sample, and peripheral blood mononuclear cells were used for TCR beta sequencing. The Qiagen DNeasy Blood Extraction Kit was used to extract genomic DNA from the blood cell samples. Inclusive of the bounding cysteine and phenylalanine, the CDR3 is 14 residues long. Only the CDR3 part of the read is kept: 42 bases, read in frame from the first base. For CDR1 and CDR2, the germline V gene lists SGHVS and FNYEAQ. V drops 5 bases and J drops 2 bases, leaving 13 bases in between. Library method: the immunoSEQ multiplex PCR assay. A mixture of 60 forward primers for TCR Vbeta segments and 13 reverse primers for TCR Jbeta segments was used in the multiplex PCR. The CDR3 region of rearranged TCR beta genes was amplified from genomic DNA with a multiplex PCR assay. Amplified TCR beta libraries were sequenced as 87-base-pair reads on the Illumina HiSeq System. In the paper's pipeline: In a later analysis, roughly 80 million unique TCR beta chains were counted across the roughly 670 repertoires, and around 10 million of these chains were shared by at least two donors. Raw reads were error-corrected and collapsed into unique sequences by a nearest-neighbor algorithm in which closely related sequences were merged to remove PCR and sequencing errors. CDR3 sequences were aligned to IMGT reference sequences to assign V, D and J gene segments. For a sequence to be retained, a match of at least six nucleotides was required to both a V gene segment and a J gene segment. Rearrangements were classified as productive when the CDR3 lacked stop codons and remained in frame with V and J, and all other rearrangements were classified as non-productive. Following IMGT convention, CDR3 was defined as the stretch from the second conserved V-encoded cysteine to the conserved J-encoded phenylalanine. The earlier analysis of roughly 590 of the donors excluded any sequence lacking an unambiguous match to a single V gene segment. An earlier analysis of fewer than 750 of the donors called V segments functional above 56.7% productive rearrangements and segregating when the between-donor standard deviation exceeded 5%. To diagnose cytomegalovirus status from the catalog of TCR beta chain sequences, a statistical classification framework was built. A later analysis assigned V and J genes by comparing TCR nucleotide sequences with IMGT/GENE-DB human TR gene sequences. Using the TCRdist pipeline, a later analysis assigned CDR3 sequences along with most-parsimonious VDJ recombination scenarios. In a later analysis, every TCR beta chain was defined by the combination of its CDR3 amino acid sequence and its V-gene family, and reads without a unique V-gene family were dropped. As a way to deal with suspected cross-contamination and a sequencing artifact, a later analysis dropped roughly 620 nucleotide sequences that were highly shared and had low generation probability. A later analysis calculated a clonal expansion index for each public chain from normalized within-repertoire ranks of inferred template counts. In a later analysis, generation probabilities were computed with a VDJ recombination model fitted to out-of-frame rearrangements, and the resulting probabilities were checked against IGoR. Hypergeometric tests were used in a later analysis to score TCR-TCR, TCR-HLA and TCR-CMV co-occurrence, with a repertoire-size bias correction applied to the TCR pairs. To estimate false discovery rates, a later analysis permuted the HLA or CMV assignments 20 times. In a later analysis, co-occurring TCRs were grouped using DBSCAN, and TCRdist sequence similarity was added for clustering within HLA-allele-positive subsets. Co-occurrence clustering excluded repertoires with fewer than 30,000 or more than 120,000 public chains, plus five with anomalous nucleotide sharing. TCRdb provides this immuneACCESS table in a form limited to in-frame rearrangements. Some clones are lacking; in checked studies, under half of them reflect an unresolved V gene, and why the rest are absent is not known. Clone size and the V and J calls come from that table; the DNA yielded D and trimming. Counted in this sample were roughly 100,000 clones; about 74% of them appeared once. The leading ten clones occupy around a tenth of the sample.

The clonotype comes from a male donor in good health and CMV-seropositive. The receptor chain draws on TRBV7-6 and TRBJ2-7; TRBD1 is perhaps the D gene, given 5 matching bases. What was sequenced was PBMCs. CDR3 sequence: CASSLQGITYEQYF. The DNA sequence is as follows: TGTGCCAGCAGCCTCCAGGGAATCACCTACGAGCAGTACTTC.